The rows below give T cell receptor beta chains drawn from one sample of a study of cytomegalovirus exposure and HLA in healthy donors. Produced via immunoSEQ multiplex PCR; TCRdb's table is partial and in-frame only. The sample carries 100,000 to 150,000 clones, more than 75% recorded once. The specimen was PBMCs. The receptors derive from a female donor in good health and CMV-seronegative. CDR3s include the opening cysteine and the closing phenylalanine or tryptophan. A D gene is named only where the DNA matches it firmly. Where a row states a size, it is once, few, many or the class of an expanded clone; other rows omit it.

d_gene: TRBD2; j_gene: TRBJ2-5; abundance: few; v_gene: TRBV28; CDR3nt: TGTGCCAGCAGTAAGGGGCCCGGGACTAGCGAAGAGACCCAGTACTTC; CDR3aa: CASSKGPGTSEETQYF
d_gene: -; j_gene: TRBJ1-4; abundance: -; v_gene: TRBV15; CDR3nt: TGTGCCACCAGCAGAGATTTCCCTATAGCGGAGAAACTGTTTTTT; CDR3aa: CATSRDFPIAEKLFF
d_gene: -; j_gene: TRBJ2-1; abundance: -; v_gene: TRBV5-1; CDR3nt: TGCGCCAGCAGCTCCAATATGGGCGACAATGAGCAGTTCTTC; CDR3aa: CASSSNMGDNEQFF
d_gene: -; j_gene: TRBJ1-5; abundance: -; v_gene: TRBV9; CDR3nt: TGTGCCAGCAGCGTAGGGTCAGGGGTGGGTCAGCCCCAGCATTTT; CDR3aa: CASSVGSGVGQPQHF
d_gene: TRBD1; j_gene: TRBJ2-5; abundance: -; v_gene: TRBV2; CDR3nt: TGTGCCAGCAGTGAAGGACAGGGAGAGACCCAGTACTTC; CDR3aa: CASSEGQGETQYF
d_gene: TRBD2; j_gene: TRBJ2-1; abundance: -; v_gene: TRBV28; CDR3nt: TGTGCCAGCCGAGGAGTGGGCGGGAGGGCCCATGAGCAGTTCTTC; CDR3aa: CASRGVGGRAHEQFF
d_gene: TRBD1; j_gene: TRBJ1-4; abundance: -; v_gene: TRBV7-9; CDR3nt: TGTGCCAGCAGCTCCTCCACAGGGGGGATCGCAACTAATGAAAAACTGTTTTTT; CDR3aa: CASSSSTGGIATNEKLFF
d_gene: TRBD1; j_gene: TRBJ1-2; abundance: -; v_gene: TRBV9; CDR3nt: TGTGCCAGCAGCGTACCTGGGACAGGGAGAGGCTACACCTTC; CDR3aa: CASSVPGTGRGYTF
d_gene: TRBD2; j_gene: TRBJ2-7; abundance: -; v_gene: TRBV4-2; CDR3nt: TGTGCCAGCAGCCAAGAAGTAGCGGGAGGTTTTAAGAAATACGAGCAGTACTTC; CDR3aa: CASSQEVAGGFKKYEQYF
d_gene: -; j_gene: TRBJ1-1; abundance: -; v_gene: TRBV28; CDR3nt: TGTGCCAGATCACTAACTCCAAACACTGAAGCTTTCTTT; CDR3aa: CARSLTPNTEAFF
d_gene: -; j_gene: TRBJ2-7; abundance: -; v_gene: TRBV4-1; CDR3nt: TGCGCCAGCAGTCAAGGAGAGGGAAACGAGCAGTACTTC; CDR3aa: CASSQGEGNEQYF
d_gene: TRBD1; j_gene: TRBJ1-5; abundance: -; v_gene: TRBV9; CDR3nt: TGTGCCAGCAGCGTATCAGGGGGCCATCAGCCCCAGCATTTT; CDR3aa: CASSVSGGHQPQHF
d_gene: -; j_gene: TRBJ1-5; abundance: -; v_gene: TRBV21-1; CDR3nt: TGTGCCAGCAGCAAAGGGAGGAATAGCAATCAGCCCCAGCATTTT; CDR3aa: CASSKGRNSNQPQHF